These T cell receptor beta chains were read from a single sample in a study of cytomegalovirus exposure and HLA in healthy donors. Here immunoSEQ multiplex PCR was the method, and the copy in TCRdb shows in-frame clones only, minus some. Counted here are around 180,000 clones, 70% to 85% occurring once; the ten biggest clones make up about 4.9%. Sequencing was performed on PBMCs. Every receptor here comes from a man aged 18 to 29 in good health and CMV-seronegative. Both conserved end residues are part of each CDR3. The size of a clone is reported for some rows only, either as once, few or many, or as a class for expanded clones.

j_call clone_size v_call cdr3_aa
TRBJ2-2 once TRBV7-8 CASSKQGAGSTGELFF
TRBJ2-7 . TRBV5-5 CASSQTGTYEQYF
TRBJ2-1 . TRBV28 CASSGWTSGYNEQFF
TRBJ2-6 once TRBV5-4 CASSWTHRAGANVLTF
TRBJ2-1 few TRBV18 CASSPGAAWEQFF
TRBJ2-5 . TRBV4-1 CASSQPNRGEETQYF
TRBJ2-2 . TRBV2 CASSRDRNTGELFF
TRBJ2-3 . TRBV15 CATSGHGWSDTQYF
TRBJ2-7 . TRBV28 CATSTTGSGYEQYF
TRBJ2-7 . TRBV6-1 CASSEWGRVPYEQYF
TRBJ2-1 once TRBV11-2 CASSHPTGAPYNEQFF
TRBJ1-2 . TRBV4-1 CASSARDRTFYGYTF
TRBJ2-2 . TRBV4-1 CASSRETGETGELFF
TRBJ1-6 . TRBV25-1 CASSVGGGDLGALHF
TRBJ1-1 . TRBV9 CASSPLGGSTEAFF
TRBJ2-1 . TRBV7-3 CASSTGLAEGIDEQFF
TRBJ1-6 . TRBV4-1 CASSQEQGWGDSPLHF
TRBJ1-5 once TRBV10-3 CAISESTRGEGPQHF
TRBJ1-2 . TRBV7-3 CASSCDPETSYGYTF
TRBJ1-5 . TRBV19 CASSIGWWGQGIQPQHF
TRBJ1-6 . TRBV19 CASGTREGFNSPLHF
TRBJ1-1 . TRBV6-1 CASTHGGGQAFF
TRBJ2-1 . TRBV9 CASSVQQGFEQFF
TRBJ2-1 . TRBV29-1 CSVDGGWNEQFF
TRBJ1-6 . TRBV27 CASKIRDRANSPLHF
TRBJ2-7 . TRBV6-5 CASSYGGGVYEQYF
TRBJ2-7 . TRBV19 CASRGTALSYEQYF
TRBJ2-7 . TRBV4-2 CASSQDDRASKGYEQYF
TRBJ2-1 . TRBV28 CASSLQGADEQFF
TRBJ2-1 . TRBV27 CASSLSTSGSYNEQFF
TRBJ2-7 . TRBV6-5 CASSYGARTYYEQYF
TRBJ2-1 . TRBV18 CASSPPSGVSYNEQFF
TRBJ2-1 . TRBV9 CASSVSVYSSYNEQFF
TRBJ2-5 once TRBV28 CASSFGETQYF
TRBJ2-7 . TRBV5-4 CASSPKGRGEYEQYF
TRBJ2-5 . TRBV27 CASSLGGGETQYF
TRBJ2-1 . TRBV4-1 CASSQDPSGSSYNEQFF
TRBJ2-1 . TRBV4-2 CASSQDSGGHNEQFF
TRBJ1-6 . TRBV11-2 CASSSPWGGSYSPLHF
TRBJ2-3 . TRBV4-1 CASSQVGLAFDTQYF
TRBJ1-4 . TRBV5-8 CASSVGQTNTPEKLFF
TRBJ1-2 . TRBV7-9 CASSLAPSYYGYTF
TRBJ1-2 . TRBV6-5 CASSRDSYGYTF
TRBJ2-5 . TRBV5-6 CASSLLGRGPETQYF
TRBJ2-1 . TRBV5-1 CASSTPNEQFF
TRBJ2-7 . TRBV4-1 CASSQEQGREQYF
TRBJ2-7 . TRBV5-4 CASSLAGTGGYEQYF
TRBJ1-1 . TRBV28 CASSLGGGWSTEAFF
TRBJ1-4 many TRBV2 CASSGPGGANEKLFF
TRBJ2-1 . TRBV2 CASRGTGPGEQFF
TRBJ2-1 . TRBV27 CASRFLVPGNDEQFF
TRBJ2-1 once TRBV7-9 CASSRSRLAGGNEQFF
TRBJ2-1 . TRBV2 CASSEAWAEQFF
TRBJ1-2 . TRBV10-3 CAISESQNYGYTF